This T cell receptor beta chain was sequenced in a study of blood T cell repertoires in COVID-19. Across the study: Acute-phase and convalescent COVID-19 samples originated in the United States, Italy and Spain. T cells, B-cell-depleted T cells, or PBMCs provided the cDNA or gDNA that served as material.

Original analysis: By means of reference gene primer amplification, nucleated cell counts were estimated. Data came from immunoSEQ multiplex PCR; TCRdb stores just in-frame clones and leaves some out. That table is the source of V, J and clone size, and D and trimming were worked out from the DNA. The sample contains about 270,000 clones, 65% to 90% of which appear only once. The clonotype was recovered from a human donor in a cohort sampled during active COVID-19. Sequencing was done on a sample of peripheral blood.

CDR3 in DNA: TGTGCCAGCTCCCCCGGGACTAGCTTCACAGATACGCAGTATTTT. Protein: CASSPGTSFTDTQYF. The V call is TRBV7-9, the J call TRBJ2-3; 9 nucleotides agree with TRBD2. The CDR3 runs 15 residues. Germline CDR1 is SEHNR and CDR2 is FQNEAQ (reference sequence). V shed 8 bases, J shed 2 bases, and the junction held 8 bases outside the gene matches.